These T cell receptor beta chains were read from a single sample in a study of spatial heterogeneity in lung cancer. TCRdb passed the 5' RACE reads through MiXCR, listing each CDR3 protein once. The sample lists about 43,000 distinct CDR3 sequences, under 25% seen once, with under 8% in the top ten. The sample here was PBMCs, taken at follow-up. These receptors originate from a female donor with early-stage non-small cell lung cancer. Both conserved end residues are part of each CDR3. A D gene is named only where the DNA matches it firmly. Clone size is not always given. Where it is, it says once, few, many or a class for expanded clones.

CDR3nt | CDR3aa | d_gene | j_gene | abundance | v_gene
TGTGCCAGCAGTAAAAGCGGGAGGGCCGTCGAGCAGTACTTC | CASSKSGRAVEQYF | TRBD2 | TRBJ2-7 | . | TRBV28
TGTGCCAGCAGCCCGCGGACAGCCTCCCCTGAAGCTTTCTTT | CASSPRTASPEAFF | . | TRBJ1-1 | . | TRBV3-1
TGCGCCAGCAGCTTAGGAACTAGCGGGAGGATGCAGTATTTT | CASSLGTSGRMQYF | TRBD2 | TRBJ2-3 | . | TRBV5-1
TGTGCCAGTAGTTCCCCCCGGGGGCTGGTGCAAGAGACCCAGTACTTC | CASSSPRGLVQETQYF | . | TRBJ2-5 | . | TRBV19
TGTGCCAGCAGCGCCCAAGCGGGGGAAGAGACCCAGTACTTC | CASSAQAGEETQYF | TRBD2 | TRBJ2-5 | many | TRBV9
TGTGCCAGCAGCAAAGCGGGTAGGGGGTGTTACGAGCAGTACTTC | CASSKAGRGCYEQYF | . | TRBJ2-7 | . | TRBV21-1
TGTGCCAGCAGTTACTCTGGACTAGACGTCTATGGCTACACCTTC | CASSYSGLDVYGYTF | . | TRBJ1-2 | few | TRBV6-5
TGTGCCAGCACCAAAGCGTTAGCCAAAAACATTCAGTACTTC | CASTKALAKNIQYF | . | TRBJ2-4 | . | TRBV11-2
TGCAGCGTGAGGCTCCCCGGGGGCGAGCAGTTCTTC | CSVRLPGGEQFF | . | TRBJ2-1 | . | TRBV29-1
TGTGCCAGCAGTCCCGCAGCGGCAGGAAGCTACAATGAGCAGTTCTTC | CASSPAAAGSYNEQFF | . | TRBJ2-1 | . | TRBV6-5
TGCAGTGCTAGTCCCACAGGCAGGGTGGGTGAAAAACTGTTTTTT | CSASPTGRVGEKLFF | . | TRBJ1-4 | many | TRBV20-1
TGTGCCAGCTCACCACCGGGACTAGCGGGAGGCCGCACAGATACGCAGTATTTT | CASSPPGLAGGRTDTQYF | TRBD2 | TRBJ2-3 | . | TRBV18
TGTGCCAGTAGTGAAACTAGTAGCTCCTACAATGAGCAGTTCTTC | CASSETSSSYNEQFF | . | TRBJ2-1 | . | TRBV19
TGTGCCAGCTCTAGCGGACCGTACAATGAGCAGTTCTTC | CASSSGPYNEQFF | TRBD2 | TRBJ2-1 | many | TRBV6-5
TGCGCCAGCAGCCTGACCGGGACTAGAAGTGGGCGGCAGTTCTTC | CASSLTGTRSGRQFF | TRBD2 | TRBJ2-1 | . | TRBV5-1
TGTGCCAGCAGCGTAGGATTTGGGACCCAGTACTTC | CASSVGFGTQYF | . | TRBJ2-5 | . | TRBV9
TGTGCCAGTAGTATCGACAGGGCGCCTAATGAAAAACTGTTTTTT | CASSIDRAPNEKLFF | TRBD1 | TRBJ1-4 | . | TRBV19
TGTGCCTGGACCGGACTGAGTGAAAAACTGTTTTTT | CAWTGLSEKLFF | . | TRBJ1-4 | few | TRBV30
TGTGCCAGCAGTCCCGGGACTAGCGGGGGGGCGACAGATACGCAGTATTTT | CASSPGTSGGATDTQYF | TRBD2 | TRBJ2-3 | . | TRBV12-3/TRBV12-4
TGTGCCAGCAGCCAATCGGACTTCTGGGGCTCTGGAAACACCATATATTTT | CASSQSDFWGSGNTIYF | . | TRBJ1-3 | . | TRBV3-1
TGTGCCAGCTCCCCGGGGACAGTCTACGAGCAGTACTTC | CASSPGTVYEQYF | TRBD1 | TRBJ2-7 | many | TRBV18
TGTGCCAGCAGCTTTCGGCCTCTTGGGGGCTACACCTTC | CASSFRPLGGYTF | . | TRBJ1-2 | . | TRBV2
TGTGCCAGCAACATCCGAGCTAGCGGGAGTGGGCAAGAGACCCAGTACTTC | CASNIRASGSGQETQYF | TRBD2 | TRBJ2-5 | few | TRBV6-2/TRBV6-3
TGTGCCAGCAGGGGGGGACAGGTCCCCTATGGCTACACCTTC | CASRGGQVPYGYTF | TRBD1 | TRBJ1-2 | . | TRBV6-1
TGCGCCAGCAGTGTCTCACCTCTCAGCCTGAGCTACACCTTC | CASSVSPLSLSYTF | . | TRBJ1-2 | . | TRBV10-2
TGCAGCACGGAGGAGTTTGAAGCTTTCTTT | CSTEEFEAFF | . | TRBJ1-1 | . | TRBV29-1
TGTGCCAGCAGTTTCGAGGGGGCTTATGAAAAACTGTTTTTT | CASSFEGAYEKLFF | TRBD1 | TRBJ1-4 | . | TRBV12-3/TRBV12-4
TGTGCCAGCAGCCAAGACTTTAATGAGCAGTTCTTC | CASSQDFNEQFF | . | TRBJ2-1 | many | TRBV14
TGTGCCAGCAGTAGGAGGACAGGGGACAGGACTGAAGCTTTCTTT | CASSRRTGDRTEAFF | TRBD1 | TRBJ1-1 | . | TRBV7-2
TGTGCCAGCAGCCTCCAAAGACAGGGGGCTGAAGCTTTCTTT | CASSLQRQGAEAFF | TRBD1 | TRBJ1-1 | many | TRBV5-4
TGTGCCATCACCTCCACTAGCGGGAATGAGCAGTTCTTC | CAITSTSGNEQFF | TRBD2 | TRBJ2-1 | few | TRBV10-3
TGTGCCAGCAGTCACCACACAGGGATTGGGAGTTCACCCCTCCACTTT | CASSHHTGIGSSPLHF | . | TRBJ1-6 | . | TRBV6-2/TRBV6-3
TGTGCCACCAGTGACACCGGGACTTACGGGGGCTACACCTTC | CATSDTGTYGGYTF | . | TRBJ1-2 | . | TRBV24-1
TGTGCCAGCAGTTTCACTGGGACAGGGAAAGAGACCCAGTACTTC | CASSFTGTGKETQYF | TRBD1 | TRBJ2-5 | . | TRBV6-2/TRBV6-3
TGTGCCAGCAGCCAAGAATGGGCAGGGGGCAATGAGCAGTTCTTC | CASSQEWAGGNEQFF | TRBD1 | TRBJ2-1 | many | TRBV3-1
TGTGCCAGCAGCTTAGTGTCGCTTGGGGAGCTGTTTTTT | CASSLVSLGELFF | . | TRBJ2-2 | . | TRBV11-2
TGCAGTGCTAGAGAAGAGCGGGAGTGGTATGAGCAGTTCTTC | CSAREEREWYEQFF | TRBD2 | TRBJ2-1 | few | TRBV20-1
TGTGCCAGCACCACCGGGGGGGAGACCCAGTACTTC | CASTTGGETQYF | TRBD2 | TRBJ2-5 | many | TRBV6-2/TRBV6-3
TGTGCCAGCAAGAAAACATCCATAAGTCAGACCCAGTACTTC | CASKKTSISQTQYF | . | TRBJ2-5 | . | TRBV7-9
TGTGCCAGCAGCGTAACAACAGGGATCTATGGCTACACCTTC | CASSVTTGIYGYTF | . | TRBJ1-2 | few | TRBV9
TGTGCCAGCAGCTTAGGAGCACTAGGCTCCTACAATGAGCAGTTCTTC | CASSLGALGSYNEQFF | . | TRBJ2-1 | few | TRBV7-6
TGTGCCAGCAGCTTTAGCGGGAGCTCCTACGAGCAGTACTTC | CASSFSGSSYEQYF | TRBD2 | TRBJ2-7 | few | TRBV11-2
TGCGCCAGCAGCCAACCGTTCGGGGAGCTGTTTTTT | CASSQPFGELFF | . | TRBJ2-2 | . | TRBV4-1
TGTGCCAGCAGAGTATGGACTAGCGACTACAATGAGCAGTTCTTC | CASRVWTSDYNEQFF | TRBD2 | TRBJ2-1 | . | TRBV6-5
TGTGCCAGCAGCTTACGGTTAGTTCAGTACTTC | CASSLRLVQYF | . | TRBJ2-7 | . | TRBV7-9
TGCGCCAGCAGCCTAGTGGGTGAAAAACTGTTTTTT | CASSLVGEKLFF | . | TRBJ1-4 | . | TRBV4-1
TGCGCCAGCAGCCCACCGGGGGTTAACACAGATACGCAGTATTTT | CASSPPGVNTDTQYF | . | TRBJ2-3 | . | TRBV5-1
TGTGCCAGCAGCTTACCGGCGGGGGCTTCGAATGAGCAGTTCTTC | CASSLPAGASNEQFF | . | TRBJ2-1 | . | TRBV7-3
TGTGCCACGATGACGGGGGACACTGAAGCTTTCTTT | CATMTGDTEAFF | . | TRBJ1-1 | . | TRBV10-3
TGTGCCAGCAGTTTAGTCTGGCGGGAGTCCGGGGAGCTGTTTTTT | CASSLVWRESGELFF | TRBD2 | TRBJ2-2 | . | TRBV12-3/TRBV12-4